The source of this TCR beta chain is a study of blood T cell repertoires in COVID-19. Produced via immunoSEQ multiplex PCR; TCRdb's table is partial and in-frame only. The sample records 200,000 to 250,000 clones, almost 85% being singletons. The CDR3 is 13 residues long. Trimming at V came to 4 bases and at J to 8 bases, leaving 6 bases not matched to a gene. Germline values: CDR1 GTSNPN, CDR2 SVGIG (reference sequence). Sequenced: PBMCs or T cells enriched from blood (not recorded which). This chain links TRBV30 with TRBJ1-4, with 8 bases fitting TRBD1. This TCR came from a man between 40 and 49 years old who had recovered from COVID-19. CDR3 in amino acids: CAWTGGLGEKLFF. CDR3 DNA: TGTGCCTGGACAGGGGGCTTAGGGGAAAAACTGTTTTTT. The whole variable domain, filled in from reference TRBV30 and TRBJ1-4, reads SQTIHQWPATLVQPVGSPLSLECTVEGTSNPNLYWYRQAAGRGLQLLFYSVGIGQISSEVPQNLSASRPQDRQFILSSKKLLLSDSGFYLCAWTGGLGEKLFFGSGTQLSVL.